This is a list of T cell receptor beta chains from one sample in a study of T cell changes during pregnancy in multiple sclerosis. The protocol was immunoSEQ multiplex PCR, while the TCRdb copy is restricted to in-frame clones and leaves out a portion. The table records more than 60,000 clones, about 91% of them present only once. The sample was CD4+ T cells from peripheral blood mononuclear cells, taken in the third trimester of pregnancy. The source of these receptors is a female donor in good health, enrolled as a control in a pregnancy study. The CDR3 runs from the conserved cysteine through the conserved F or W. The order of the fields is D gene, V gene, clone size, J gene, CDR3 protein, CDR3 DNA. A D gene is named only where the DNA matches it firmly. Not all rows give a size; the values are once, few, many and, for expanded clones, a class.

d_gene: .
v_gene: TRBV6-5
abundance: .
j_gene: TRBJ2-3
CDR3aa: CASSYAGPRRDTQYF
CDR3nt: TGTGCCAGCAGTTATGCGGGTCCAAGGAGGGATACGCAGTATTTT

d_gene: .
v_gene: TRBV7-2
abundance: .
j_gene: TRBJ2-3
CDR3aa: CASSSFEDTQYF
CDR3nt: TGTGCCAGCAGTTCCTTTGAGGATACGCAGTATTTT

d_gene: TRBD1
v_gene: TRBV7-6
abundance: .
j_gene: TRBJ2-1
CDR3aa: CASSDRVGNEQFF
CDR3nt: TGTGCCAGCAGCGACAGGGTTGGCAATGAGCAGTTCTTC

d_gene: .
v_gene: TRBV6-1
abundance: .
j_gene: TRBJ1-1
CDR3aa: CASSELRNTEAFF
CDR3nt: TGTGCCAGCAGTGAACTAAGGAACACTGAAGCTTTCTTT

d_gene: .
v_gene: TRBV6-1
abundance: .
j_gene: TRBJ1-5
CDR3aa: CAGAWGGSNQPQHF
CDR3nt: TGTGCCGGAGCCTGGGGAGGTTCTAATCAGCCCCAGCATTTT

d_gene: .
v_gene: TRBV7-3
abundance: once
j_gene: TRBJ2-5
CDR3aa: CASSLSRQETQYF
CDR3nt: TGTGCCAGCAGCTTAAGCAGGCAAGAGACCCAGTACTTC

d_gene: .
v_gene: TRBV12-5
abundance: once
j_gene: TRBJ1-5
CDR3aa: CASSTGYSKQPQHF
CDR3nt: TGTGCTAGCAGTACAGGGTACTCAAAACAGCCCCAGCATTTT

d_gene: .
v_gene: TRBV28
abundance: .
j_gene: TRBJ1-3
CDR3aa: CASSLAQEGNTIYF
CDR3nt: TGTGCCAGCAGTTTAGCCCAGGAAGGAAACACCATATATTTT

d_gene: TRBD1
v_gene: TRBV30
abundance: .
j_gene: TRBJ1-5
CDR3aa: CAWSVRSGQGIFGNQPQHF
CDR3nt: TGTGCCTGGAGTGTAAGATCGGGACAGGGTATTTTCGGCAATCAGCCCCAGCATTTT

d_gene: TRBD1
v_gene: TRBV18
abundance: .
j_gene: TRBJ1-4
CDR3aa: CASSKQGLGEKLFF
CDR3nt: TGTGCCAGCTCAAAACAGGGGCTCGGTGAAAAACTGTTTTTT

d_gene: TRBD1
v_gene: TRBV5-1
abundance: .
j_gene: TRBJ1-2
CDR3aa: CASSPYRGGDYGYTF
CDR3nt: TGCGCCAGCAGCCCATACAGGGGTGGTGACTATGGCTACACCTTC

d_gene: TRBD1
v_gene: TRBV18
abundance: .
j_gene: TRBJ2-7
CDR3aa: CASSYRDSAYEQYF
CDR3nt: TGTGCCAGCTCCTATAGGGACAGTGCCTACGAGCAGTACTTC

d_gene: TRBD2
v_gene: TRBV30
abundance: .
j_gene: TRBJ2-3
CDR3aa: CAWKETSGDWADTQYF
CDR3nt: TGTGCCTGGAAAGAAACTAGCGGGGATTGGGCAGATACGCAGTATTTT

d_gene: .
v_gene: TRBV19
abundance: once
j_gene: TRBJ1-2
CDR3aa: CASTPNTGGARGYTF
CDR3nt: TGTGCCAGTACCCCAAACACTGGGGGGGCGCGGGGCTACACCTTC

d_gene: .
v_gene: TRBV18
abundance: .
j_gene: TRBJ1-3
CDR3aa: CASSPDQAGNTIYF
CDR3nt: TGTGCCAGCTCACCCGATCAGGCTGGAAACACCATATATTTT

d_gene: TRBD1
v_gene: TRBV9
abundance: once
j_gene: TRBJ2-2
CDR3aa: CASSYQQGATGELFF
CDR3nt: TGTGCCAGCAGCTATCAACAGGGGGCCACCGGGGAGCTGTTTTTT

d_gene: .
v_gene: TRBV25-1
abundance: .
j_gene: TRBJ2-1
CDR3aa: CASTEQGIYEQFF
CDR3nt: TGTGCCAGCACCGAACAGGGAATCTATGAGCAGTTCTTC

d_gene: TRBD2
v_gene: TRBV7-2
abundance: .
j_gene: TRBJ2-1
CDR3aa: CASSSLTSGGLVGFF
CDR3nt: TGTGCCAGCAGCTCCCTAACTAGCGGGGGGCTCGTAGGGTTCTTC

d_gene: .
v_gene: TRBV13
abundance: .
j_gene: TRBJ2-7
CDR3aa: CASSLEESLDGSKGTYEQYF
CDR3nt: TGTGCCAGCAGCTTAGAGGAGAGTTTGGACGGATCCAAGGGGACCTACGAGCAGTACTTC

d_gene: TRBD1
v_gene: TRBV5-1
abundance: few
j_gene: TRBJ1-1
CDR3aa: CASSSDPGTANTEAFF
CDR3nt: TGCGCCAGCAGTTCCGATCCGGGGACAGCGAACACTGAAGCTTTCTTT

d_gene: .
v_gene: TRBV7-3
abundance: once
j_gene: TRBJ2-5
CDR3aa: CASSPADQETQYF
CDR3nt: TGTGCCAGCAGCCCCGCAGACCAAGAGACCCAGTACTTC

d_gene: .
v_gene: TRBV6-1
abundance: .
j_gene: TRBJ2-7
CDR3aa: CASRAPAERAYEQYF
CDR3nt: TGTGCCAGCAGAGCGCCGGCGGAGCGGGCCTACGAGCAGTACTTC

d_gene: .
v_gene: TRBV6-5
abundance: once
j_gene: TRBJ1-2
CDR3aa: CASSQTVSYYGYTF
CDR3nt: TGTGCCAGCAGCCAAACAGTGTCTTACTATGGCTACACCTTC

d_gene: .
v_gene: TRBV4-2
abundance: .
j_gene: TRBJ2-2
CDR3aa: CASSQGFEGGELFF
CDR3nt: TGTGCCAGCAGCCAAGGTTTCGAGGGAGGGGAGCTGTTTTTT

d_gene: TRBD1
v_gene: TRBV30
abundance: .
j_gene: TRBJ2-7
CDR3aa: CAWSVRDRGPQQYF
CDR3nt: TGTGCCTGGAGTGTCCGGGACAGGGGGCCCCAGCAGTACTTC

d_gene: .
v_gene: TRBV7-3
abundance: .
j_gene: TRBJ1-1
CDR3aa: CASSLGPGTDTEAFF
CDR3nt: TGTGCCAGCAGCTTAGGTCCAGGCACAGACACTGAAGCTTTCTTT

d_gene: .
v_gene: TRBV25-1
abundance: few
j_gene: TRBJ1-1
CDR3aa: CASSDPAGGDTEAFF
CDR3nt: TGTGCCAGCAGTGACCCCGCGGGGGGTGACACTGAAGCTTTCTTT

d_gene: .
v_gene: TRBV5-6
abundance: .
j_gene: TRBJ1-4
CDR3aa: CASSLMYRAVATNEKLFF
CDR3nt: TGTGCCAGCAGCTTGATGTACAGGGCCGTGGCAACTAATGAAAAACTGTTTTTT

d_gene: TRBD1
v_gene: TRBV4-3
abundance: .
j_gene: TRBJ1-6
CDR3aa: CASSQRKGQLNSPLHF
CDR3nt: TGCGCCAGCAGCCAAAGGAAGGGACAGCTTAATTCACCCCTCCACTTT

d_gene: TRBD1
v_gene: TRBV13
abundance: .
j_gene: TRBJ2-2
CDR3aa: CASRETGDRELFF
CDR3nt: TGTGCCAGCAGGGAGACAGGGGACCGGGAGCTGTTTTTT

d_gene: .
v_gene: TRBV30
abundance: .
j_gene: TRBJ2-3
CDR3aa: CAWSVRGGAGGTDTQYF
CDR3nt: TGTGCCTGGAGTGTACGAGGGGGGGCCGGGGGGACAGATACGCAGTATTTT